This T cell receptor (beta chain) was sequenced in a study of cytomegalovirus exposure and HLA in healthy donors. Across the whole study: Within an early data release were roughly 83 million unique TCRs drawn from HLA-typed donors.

Study-level results: Analyzed later, most CMV-associated TCR beta chains appeared HLA-restricted. Presence/absence analyses assumed roughly uniform sequencing depth across donors.

Primers included in the PCR were 60 Vbeta and 13 Jbeta primers. The repertoire was sequenced with immunoSEQ multiplex PCR; TCRdb's copy has only in-frame clones and lacks some. The table records some 140,000 clones, 70% to 80% of them present only once. Comments on this clone: The antigen is unknown.

This TCR was sampled from a man aged 30-40 years in good health and CMV-seronegative. The sample taken for sequencing was PBMCs.

The CDR3 reads CASNDARREETQYF. CDR3 in DNA: TGTGCCAGCAACGACGCCCGCAGGGAAGAGACCCAGTACTTC. The V call is TRBV5-6, the J call TRBJ2-5; maybe TRBD1 (5 bases). Germline CDR1 SGHDT, CDR2 YYEEEE. This CDR3 has 14 amino acids. With 6 bases removed from V and 3 bases from J, the gap between germline ends came to 15 bases.